This TCR beta chain was retrieved from a study of T-cell memory formation after mild COVID-19. Findings and caveats of the study: While clones contracting from day 15 to 85 were balanced between CD4 and CD8, later expanders leaned CD4+. The study detected some responding clones in pre-infection memory, suggesting cross-reactive memory joined. Contracting CD4+ clones lay largely in CM and EM, with CD8+ ones residing in EMRA.

5'RACE, which relied on constant-segment primers, yielded TCR alpha and TCR beta cDNA libraries carrying sample barcodes and UMIs. TCRdb reprocessed the 5' RACE reads with MiXCR, giving one entry per CDR3 protein. Here the sample spans roughly 140,000 distinct CDR3 sequences, 13% to 15% being singletons. This clonotype was counted between two and nine times. Its antigen remains unknown. An end of the junction differs from the germline gene, which may be a read error. Germline CDR1 is SGHDT and CDR2 is YYEEEE. The CDR3 has 14 amino acids. Sequencing input: PBMCs or a T cell subset sorted from them (not recorded which). The chain joins TRBV5-6 to TRBJ1-2; the D gene is possibly TRBD1 (6 bases). The TCR comes from an adult woman who had mild COVID-19 (a few samples of this study predate the infection). Cell type and time point are not known. Here the CDR3 reads CASTPWTVLDGSAF. In DNA form, the CDR3 reads TGTGCCAGCACCCCTTGGACAGTCTTGGATGGCTCCGCCTTC.